Here is one T cell receptor beta chain with its context. These data originate in a study of blood T cell repertoires in COVID-19. Study summary: T cells, B-cell-depleted T cells, or PBMCs supplied cDNA or gDNA.

The CDR3 loop spans 15 amino acids. The ends lost 4 bases at V and 14 bases at J; junction bases unmatched: 13. Germline lookup yields CDR1 SGHAT and CDR2 FQNNGV. The table came from immunoSEQ multiplex PCR; TCRdb's copy has only in-frame clones and leaves some out. The table has around 290,000 clones, roughly 86% seen once. The rearrangement links TRBV11-2 to TRBJ2-1, with 11 bases identical to TRBD2. The clonotype originates from a woman in her twenties or thirties who had recovered from COVID-19. Material: PBMCs or T cells enriched from blood (not recorded which). The CDR3 DNA sequence: TGTGCCAGCAGCTCGCAGGGGACTAGCGGTCCTGCGAAGTTCTTC. Its translation is CASSSQGTSGPAKFF. The full variable domain, in which reference TRBV11-2 and TRBJ2-1 provide the parts outside the CDR3, is EAGVAQSPRYKIIEKRQSVAFWCNPISGHATLYWYQQILGQGPKLLIQFQNNGVVDDSQLPKDRFSAERLKGVDSTLKIQPAKLEDSAVYLCASSSQGTSGPAKFFGPGTRLTVL.